This TCR beta chain originates from a study of blood T cell repertoires in COVID-19. Study-wide context: Samples taken during acute and convalescent COVID-19 were collected in the United States, Italy and Spain. T cells, B-cell-depleted T cells, or PBMCs supplied cDNA or gDNA.

Germline V lookup: CDR1 SGDLS, CDR2 YYNGEE. After removal of 4 bases from V and 3 bases from J, the junction contained 7 bases not matched to a gene. The CDR3 spans 15 residues. Original methodology: Scientists estimated how many nucleated cells there were by amplifying reference gene primers. The protocol was immunoSEQ multiplex PCR, while the TCRdb copy is restricted to in-frame clones and leaves out a portion. V, J and clone size were drawn from that table, and D and trimming were deduced from the DNA. The sample comprises fewer than 150,000 clones, about nine tenths of which are singletons, and about 10% rests with the top ten.

Sequences were obtained from peripheral blood. The source is a man aged 50-59 years with active or convalescent COVID-19. V gene TRBV9 combines with J gene TRBJ2-7, with 10 bases aligning to TRBD2. The CDR3 DNA reads as TGTGCCAGCAGCCCCCGTGGGACTAGCGTCTACGAGCAGTACTTC. Its translation is CASSPRGTSVYEQYF. Full variable domain (rest looked up from reference TRBV9 and TRBJ2-7): DSGVTQTPKHLITATGQRVTLRCSPRSGDLSVYWYQQSLDQGLQFLIQYYNGEERAKGNILERFSAQQFPDLHSELNLSSLELGDSALYFCASSPRGTSVYEQYFGPGTRLTVT.